This T cell receptor (beta chain) is from a study of blood T cell repertoires in COVID-19. Authors' processing steps: Amplification of reference gene primers was used by the study to estimate nucleated cell counts. The data were produced by immunoSEQ multiplex PCR, yet TCRdb's version contains in-frame clones alone and is incomplete. From that table come the V and J calls and clone size; the DNA was used to work out D and trimming. The sample shows approximately 350,000 clones, about 88% of them seen only once. One Seattle source followed patients from active infection through their disease course. V dropped 0 bases and J dropped 4 bases, with 15 bases sitting between them. The CDR3 extends over 15 amino acids. Germline V gives CDR1 GTSNPN, CDR2 SVGIG (reference sequence).

This chain connects TRBV30 to TRBJ1-2; a weak D match, TRBD1 (6 bases). The sample was peripheral blood. This clonotype originated in a woman in her sixties or seventies with COVID-19, enrolled during active disease. CDR3 DNA sequence: TGTGCCTGGAGTGTTGGGGACATAGCCTCCTATGGCTACACCTTC. This gives the protein CAWSVGDIASYGYTF.